Following are 32 T cell receptor beta chains from one sample sequenced in a study of OX40 agonist ivuxolimab in advanced cancers. Sequencing was performed with immunoSEQ multiplex PCR; in TCRdb, only in-frame clones are kept and a portion is missing. The table lists roughly 86,000 clones, around nine tenths of them singletons. The material was CD4+ or CD8+ T cells sorted from blood, obtained in a trial of the OX40 agonist ivuxolimab. These TCRs come from an adult with an advanced solid tumor such as melanoma, head and neck, liver or kidney cancer.

The V and J genes are TRBV5-1 and TRBJ1-5; D remains ambiguous. The CDR3 runs 15 residues. The V and J ends lost 5 bases and 1 base respectively, with 13 bases between them. Germline assignment: CDR1 SGHRS and CDR2 YFSETQ. The CDR3 region is CASRERTGSNQPQHF. The CDR3 DNA follows: TGCGCCAGCAGAGAAAGGACTGGGAGCAATCAGCCCCAGCATTTT.

V usage is TRBV11-3 and J usage is TRBJ1-1; no definite D call. CDR3 length: 14 amino acids. Trimming took 5 bases from V and 1 from J, leaving 11 bases between them. CDR1 SGHNT and CDR2 YENEEA come from the germline V gene. The DNA for the CDR3 is TGTGCCAGCAGCAAAGACCCGGCGAACACTGAAGCTTTCTTT. Its protein is CASSKDPANTEAFF.

V gene TRBV20-1 combines with J gene TRBJ1-1; TRBD1 might be the D (5 bases). V was trimmed by 5 bases and J by 6 bases, leaving 10 bases between them. Germline V gene sequence: CDR1 DFQATT, CDR2 SNEGSKA (reference sequence). The CDR3 has 11 amino acids. The CDR3 bases are TGCAGTGCTCGACAGATTGCTGAAGCTTTCTTT. It codes for CSARQIAEAFF.

This rearrangement joins TRBV6-1 to TRBJ2-7; 8 positions agree with TRBD1. CDR3 size: 13 residues. The trim removed 4 bases at V and 4 bases at J, leaving 3 bases unmatched. Germline V gene lookup returns CDR1 MNHNS and CDR2 SASEGT. The CDR3 sequence: CASSGTGIYEQYF. The CDR3 nucleotides read TGTGCCAGCAGTGGGACAGGGATATACGAGCAGTACTTC.

This clone was detected once. The chain employs TRBV15 and TRBJ1-2; the D is unclear. The germline CDR1 and CDR2 sequences are LNHNV and YYDKDF (reference sequence). This CDR3 is built from 14 residues. Trimming removed 11 bases from V and 2 bases from J, with 18 bases in between. The CDR3 region is CAGGREFLNYGYTF. The DNA of the CDR3 is TGTGCCGGCGGCCGGGAGTTTTTAAACTATGGCTACACCTTC.

This rearrangement joins TRBV6-1 to TRBJ1-5, with D perhaps TRBD1 (6 bases). Germline values: CDR1 MNHNS, CDR2 SASEGT. The germline V and J ends were trimmed by 8 bases and 4 bases, with 15 bases remaining between them. The CDR3 consists of 14 residues. CDR3 residues: CASQMTGGNQPQHF. The CDR3 coding sequence is TGTGCCAGCCAGATGACAGGTGGAAATCAGCCCCAGCATTTT.

The chain combines TRBV11-3 with TRBJ1-5; D gene uncertain. Looked up from germline, CDR1 is SGHNT and CDR2 is YENEEA. The CDR3 is made up of 17 amino acids. The V and J ends lost 8 bases and 3 bases respectively, with 23 bases between them. The CDR3 is CASFAGGNENSNQPQHF. The DNA for the CDR3 is TGTGCCAGCTTTGCAGGAGGGAATGAGAATTCCAATCAGCCCCAGCATTTT.

This clone was counted between two and nine times. The J gene is TRBJ2-7, the V gene TRBV9; D perhaps matches TRBD2 (5 bases). The germline V gene encodes CDR1 SGDLS and CDR2 YYNGEE. V gave up 0 bases and J gave up 0 bases, with 10 bases separating them. This CDR3 comprises 15 residues. The CDR3 is CASSVESGSSYEQYF. CDR3 sequence (DNA): TGTGCCAGCAGCGTAGAGTCGGGAAGCTCCTACGAGCAGTACTTC.

CDR3 amino acids: CASRGLAPYEQYF. The CDR3 DNA is TGTGCCAGCAGAGGACTAGCGCCCTACGAGCAGTACTTC. The chain joins TRBV28 to TRBJ2-7, with TRBD2 matching over 9 bases. The CDR3 sequence is 13 residues long. J gave up 2 bases and V 6 bases, and 2 bases lay outside the gene matches. In germline, CDR1 is MDHEN, CDR2 SYDVKM.

This rearrangement joins TRBV10-3 to TRBJ2-7, with a possible D match to TRBD1 (6 bases). Trimming shortened V by 8 bases and J by 6 bases, and 17 bases separated the two germline ends. The CDR3 spans 13 residues. Germline values: CDR1 ENHRY, CDR2 SYGVKD. CDR3 coding DNA: TGTGCCATCTCAGGGGCACTAGGCGGCGAGCAGTACTTC. Residues: CAISGALGGEQYF.

The chain uses TRBV28 and TRBJ2-7; 15 bases agree with TRBD2. The trim removed 6 bases at V and 2 bases at J, leaving 8 bases unmatched. Germline V CDR1 and CDR2: MDHEN, SYDVKM. This CDR3 contains 17 residues. The CDR3 sequence: CASSPGTSGRRAYEQYF. CDR3 sequence (DNA): TGTGCCAGCAGCCCGGGGACTAGCGGGAGGCGAGCCTACGAGCAGTACTTC.

The sample holds one count of this clone. The rearrangement links TRBV19 to TRBJ1-1; 7 bases fit TRBD1. The CDR3 loop spans 12 amino acids. After removal of 6 bases from V and 7 bases from J, the junction contained 5 bases not matched to a gene. CDR1 LNHDA and CDR2 SQIVND come from the germline V gene (reference sequence). Here the CDR3 DNA reads TGTGCCAGTAGCGGGACAGTCTATGAAGCTTTCTTT. Encoded protein: CASSGTVYEAFF.

The chain links TRBV5-1 to TRBJ2-3, with TRBD2 identical over 13 bases. The CDR3 spans 18 residues. With V trimmed by 0 bases and J by 1 base, 5 bases remained unmatched. Germline V gene data show CDR1 as SGHRS and CDR2 as YFSETQ. CDR3 protein: CASSLGTSGSVGTDTQYF. The CDR3 DNA reads TGCGCCAGCAGCTTGGGGACTAGCGGGAGCGTTGGCACAGATACGCAGTATTTT.

The rearrangement joins TRBV7-3 to TRBJ2-7; TRBD1 matches at 9 bases. The V and J ends lost 5 bases and 1 base, in that order; junction bases with no gene match: 15. This CDR3 is built from 18 residues. The V gene's germline CDR1 is SGHTA and CDR2 FQGTGA. For the CDR3, the DNA is TGTGCCAGCAGCGCCCACAAAACCGGGACAGGGAGTTCCTACGAGCAGTACTTC. Encoded protein: CASSAHKTGTGSSYEQYF.

V usage is TRBV19 and J usage is TRBJ2-1; D is perhaps TRBD2 (6 bases). The germline V and J ends were trimmed by 8 bases and 7 bases, with 24 bases remaining between them. CDR3 length equals 16 residues. Germline V gene lookup returns CDR1 LNHDA and CDR2 SQIVND (reference sequence). CDR3 bases: TGTGCCAGTGAACATGGCAGGAGGGTAACCCAAAATGAGCAGTTCTTC. It specifies CASEHGRRVTQNEQFF.

This chain uses TRBV4-1 with TRBJ2-1; TRBD2 matches at 16 bases. Germline assignment: CDR1 MGHRA and CDR2 YSYEKL. This CDR3 has 18 amino acids. The J segment lost 1 base and the V segment lost 3 bases, leaving 3 bases of the junction unmatched. CDR3 sequence (DNA): TGCGCCAGCAGCCAGGGACTAGCGGGAGGGCCGTCCTACAATGAGCAGTTCTTC. This gives the protein CASSQGLAGGPSYNEQFF.

The chain is built from TRBV19 and TRBJ1-1; tentatively, D is TRBD1 (5 bases). Germline assignment: CDR1 LNHDA and CDR2 SQIVND (reference sequence). The CDR3 is 13 residues long. V dropped 7 bases and J dropped 11 bases, with 20 bases sitting between them. CDR3 coding DNA: TGTGCCAGTACCGTAGACAGCGTTAGTCTGGCTTTCTTT. As protein: CASTVDSVSLAFF.

This rearrangement joins TRBV14 to TRBJ2-3, with 10 nucleotides matching TRBD2. There are 13 residues in the CDR3. CDR1 and CDR2 from the germline V gene are SGHDN and FVKESK. Trimming took 2 bases from V and 11 from J; bases not matched to a gene: 4. The CDR3: CASSQTGTSVQYF. The CDR3 DNA follows: TGTGCCAGCAGCCAAACCGGGACTAGCGTGCAGTATTTT.

The V call is TRBV5-1, the J call TRBJ2-1, with D possibly being TRBD2 (6 bases). With 4 bases removed from V and 7 bases from J, the gap between germline ends came to 18 bases. The CDR3 extends over 15 amino acids. Germline loops: CDR1 SGHRS, CDR2 YFSETQ. CDR3 protein: CASSPLGGIGNEQFF. The CDR3 DNA follows: TGCGCCAGCAGCCCCCTGGGCGGGATAGGGAATGAGCAGTTCTTC.

This chain connects TRBV7-6 to TRBJ1-2; D is undetermined. The germline V gene has CDR1 SGHVS and CDR2 FNYEAQ. This CDR3 has 12 residues. Trimming took off 1 base at V and 7 bases at J, with 7 bases between the two ends. CDR3 nucleotides: TGTGCCAGCAGCTTAGAGGGAATTGGCTACACCTTC. This encodes CASSLEGIGYTF.

This clone has only one observation. V usage is TRBV19 and J usage is TRBJ2-1; D possibly corresponds to TRBD1 (5 bases). Deletions cut 0 bases from V and 13 bases from J, with 16 bases between. Germline V CDR1 and CDR2: LNHDA, SQIVND (reference sequence). The CDR3 spans 14 residues. The CDR3 loop is CASSIDQTAYFQFF. The CDR3 nucleotides read TGTGCCAGTAGTATAGATCAGACAGCTTATTTCCAGTTCTTC.

V and J are TRBV2 and TRBJ2-2; 11 bases are a match to TRBD1. After removal of 6 bases from V and 4 bases from J, the junction contained 4 bases not matched to a gene. The germline gives CDR1 SNHLY, CDR2 FYNNEI. This CDR3 contains 15 residues. This chain's CDR3 is CASSPGQGGTGELFF. DNA of the CDR3: TGTGCCAGCAGCCCGGGACAGGGGGGCACCGGGGAGCTGTTTTTT. The whole variable domain, remainder taken from reference TRBV2 and TRBJ2-2, is EPEVTQTPSHQVTQMGQEVILRCVPISNHLYFYWYRQILGQKVEFLVSFYNNEISEKSEIFDDQFSVERPDGSNFTLKIRSTKLEDSAMYFCASSPGQGGTGELFFGEGSRLTVL.

The genes are TRBV9 and TRBJ2-3; 7 positions match TRBD1. Germline V gene lookup returns CDR1 SGDLS and CDR2 YYNGEE. This CDR3 has 15 residues. J lost 2 bases, V lost 0 bases, and 3 bases had no gene match. CDR3 loop: CASSVGRGTTDTQYF. Here the CDR3 DNA reads TGTGCCAGCAGCGTAGGCAGGGGGACCACAGATACGCAGTATTTT.

The chain couples TRBV19 to TRBJ1-2; D is perhaps TRBD1 (5 bases). The V and J ends lost 4 bases and 0 bases respectively, with 12 bases between them. The CDR3 contains 15 residues. The germline CDR1 and CDR2 sequences are LNHDA and SQIVND (reference sequence). The CDR3, as DNA: TGTGCCAGTAGTACCCGGGACGGAGCTAACTATGGCTACACCTTC. Translation gives CASSTRDGANYGYTF.

A single count supports this clone. The rearrangement joins TRBV10-3 to TRBJ2-1; D may be TRBD1 (6 bases). Germline lookup yields CDR1 ENHRY and CDR2 SYGVKD. The V end was cut by 8 bases, the J end by 3 bases, with 11 bases between. The CDR3 extends over 13 amino acids. CDR3 region: CAIGGHNYNEQFF. The CDR3, as DNA: TGTGCCATCGGGGGACATAACTACAATGAGCAGTTCTTC.

The gene calls are TRBV15 and TRBJ1-4; possible D gene TRBD1, 5 bases. The V end was cut by 1 base, the J end by 7 bases, with 13 bases between. This CDR3 is 15 amino acids long. Germline values: CDR1 LNHNV, CDR2 YYDKDF (reference sequence). CDR3 DNA: TGTGCCACCAGCAGAGGGTCCAGGGTTGGTGAAAAACTGTTTTTT. As protein: CATSRGSRVGEKLFF. Drawing the rest from reference TRBV15 and TRBJ1-4, the complete variable domain is DAMVIQNPRYQVTQFGKPVTLSCSQTLNHNVMYWYQQKSSQAPKLLFHYYDKDFNNEADTPDNFQSRRPNTSFCFLDIRSPGLGDTAMYLCATSRGSRVGEKLFFGSGTQLSVL.

This chain connects TRBV5-4 to TRBJ2-5; D is perhaps TRBD2 (6 bases). The germline CDR1 and CDR2 sequences are SGHNT and YYREEE (reference sequence). This CDR3 comprises 14 residues. V lost 5 bases, J lost 4 bases, and 15 bases lay in between. CDR3 sequence reads: CASSGGMIRETQYF. The CDR3 bases are TGTGCCAGCAGTGGCGGGATGATTCGAGAGACCCAGTACTTC.

This chain joins TRBV6-5 and TRBJ2-5; D perhaps matches TRBD2 (6 bases). Germline CDR1 and CDR2: MNHEY and SVGAGI. The CDR3 is 14 amino acids. Trimming left V 0 bases short and J 7 bases short, with 12 bases between. The CDR3 nucleotides read TGTGCCAGCAGTTACTCGAGGTTGGGGGGGACCCAGTACTTC. Its translation is CASSYSRLGGTQYF.

This rearrangement joins TRBV4-1 to TRBJ1-4; 8 nucleotides agree with TRBD1. The CDR3 has 16 residues. The trim removed 4 bases at V and 0 bases at J, leaving 4 bases unmatched. Germline CDR1 reads MGHRA; CDR2 reads YSYEKL. CDR3 loop: CASSPRDRPTNEKLFF. The CDR3 DNA is TGCGCCAGCAGCCCCCGGGACAGGCCAACTAATGAAAAACTGTTTTTT.

The V and J genes are TRBV7-2 and TRBJ2-7, with D unresolved. CDR3 length: 15 residues. In germline, CDR1 is SGHTA, CDR2 FQGNSA. Trimming cost V 5 bases and J 1 base, with 15 bases left between them. CDR3 bases: TGTGCCAGCAGCCCCCAGACAATCATTTCCTACGAGCAGTACTTC. Translated, it gives CASSPQTIISYEQYF.

This chain joins TRBV19 and TRBJ2-3; 10 positions agree with TRBD2. The germline V gene encodes CDR1 LNHDA and CDR2 SQIVND (reference sequence). This CDR3 is built from 16 residues. V lost 6 bases to trimming and J lost 0 bases; unmatched junction nucleotides: 6. This CDR3 is CASRKAGGPSTDTQYF. CDR3 bases: TGTGCCAGTAGGAAAGCGGGAGGGCCCAGCACAGATACGCAGTATTTT.

The genes are TRBV6-4 and TRBJ2-3; D possibly corresponds to TRBD1 (6 bases). The germline gives CDR1 MRHNA, CDR2 SNTAGT. The CDR3 consists of 14 residues. The V gene lost 0 bases and the J gene lost 4 bases, with 8 bases spanning the gap. CDR3 residues: CASSDSRGSDTQYF. Written as DNA, the CDR3 is TGTGCCAGCAGTGACTCCAGGGGTTCAGATACGCAGTATTTT.